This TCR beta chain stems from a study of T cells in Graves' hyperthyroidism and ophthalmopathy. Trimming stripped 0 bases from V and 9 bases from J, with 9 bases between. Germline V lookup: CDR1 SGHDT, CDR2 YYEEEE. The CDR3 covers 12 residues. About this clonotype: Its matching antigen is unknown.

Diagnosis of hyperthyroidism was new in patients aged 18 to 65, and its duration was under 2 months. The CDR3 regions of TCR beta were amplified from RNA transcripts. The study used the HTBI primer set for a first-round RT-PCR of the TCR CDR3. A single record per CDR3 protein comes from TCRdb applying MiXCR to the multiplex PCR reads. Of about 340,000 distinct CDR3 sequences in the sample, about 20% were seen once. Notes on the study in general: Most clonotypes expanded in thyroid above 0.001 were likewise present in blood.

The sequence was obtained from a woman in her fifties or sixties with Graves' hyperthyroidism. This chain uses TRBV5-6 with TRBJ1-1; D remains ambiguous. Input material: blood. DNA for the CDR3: TGTGCCAGCAGCTTGGGGGCCACCCAAGCTTTCTTT. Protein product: CASSLGATQAFF.